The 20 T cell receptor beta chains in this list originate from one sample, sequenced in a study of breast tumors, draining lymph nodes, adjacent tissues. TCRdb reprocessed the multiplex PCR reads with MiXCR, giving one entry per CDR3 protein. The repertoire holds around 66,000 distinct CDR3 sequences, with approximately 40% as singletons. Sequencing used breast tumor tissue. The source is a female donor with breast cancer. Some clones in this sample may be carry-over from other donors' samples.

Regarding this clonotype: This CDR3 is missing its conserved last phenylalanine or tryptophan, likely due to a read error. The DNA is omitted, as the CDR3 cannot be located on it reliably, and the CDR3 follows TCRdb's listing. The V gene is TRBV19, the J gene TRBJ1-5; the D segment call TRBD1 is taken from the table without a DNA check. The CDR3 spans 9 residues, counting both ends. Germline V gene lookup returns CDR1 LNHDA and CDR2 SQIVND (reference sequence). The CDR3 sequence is CASSPDSLG.

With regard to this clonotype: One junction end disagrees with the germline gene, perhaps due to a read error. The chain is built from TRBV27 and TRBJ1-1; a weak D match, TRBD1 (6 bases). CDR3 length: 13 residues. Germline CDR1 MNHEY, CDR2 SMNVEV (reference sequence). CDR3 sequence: CASSLGARTEAFF. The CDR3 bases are TGTGCCAGCAGTTTGGGGGCGCGGACTGAGGCTTTCTTT.

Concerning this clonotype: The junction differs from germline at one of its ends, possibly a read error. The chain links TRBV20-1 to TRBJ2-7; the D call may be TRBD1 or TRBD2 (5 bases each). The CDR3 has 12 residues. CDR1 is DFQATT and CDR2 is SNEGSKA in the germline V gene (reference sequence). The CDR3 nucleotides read TGCAGTGCTGGGGCGGGCCCCTTACGGCAGCACTTC. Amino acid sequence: CSAGAGPLRQHF.

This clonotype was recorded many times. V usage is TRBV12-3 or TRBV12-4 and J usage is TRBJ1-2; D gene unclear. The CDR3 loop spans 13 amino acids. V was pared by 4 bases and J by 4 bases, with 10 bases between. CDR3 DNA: TGTGCCAGCAGTTCAGGACTGGGCTATGGCTACACCTTC. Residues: CASSSGLGYGYTF.

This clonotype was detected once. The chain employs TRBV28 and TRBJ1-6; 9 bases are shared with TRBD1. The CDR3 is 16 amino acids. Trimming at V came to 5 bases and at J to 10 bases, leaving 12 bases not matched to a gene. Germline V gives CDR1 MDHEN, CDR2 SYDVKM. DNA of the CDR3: TGTGCCAGCAGTGTCCCGCTCGGGACAGGGAACTCACCCCTCCACTTT. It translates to CASSVPLGTGNSPLHF.

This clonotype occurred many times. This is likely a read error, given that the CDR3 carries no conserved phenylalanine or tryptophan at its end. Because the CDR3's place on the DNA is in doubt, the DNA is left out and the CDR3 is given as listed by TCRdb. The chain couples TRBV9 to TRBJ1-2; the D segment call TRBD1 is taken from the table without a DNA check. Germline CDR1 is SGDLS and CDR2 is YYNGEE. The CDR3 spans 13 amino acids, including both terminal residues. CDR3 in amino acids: CASSGENRDGYAS.

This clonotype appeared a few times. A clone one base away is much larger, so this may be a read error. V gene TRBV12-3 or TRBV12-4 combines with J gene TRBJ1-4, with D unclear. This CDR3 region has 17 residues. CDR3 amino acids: CTSTPSVPYATNEKLFF. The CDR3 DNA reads TGTACCAGCACCCCCTCGGTACCGTATGCAACTAATGAAAAACTGTTTTTT.

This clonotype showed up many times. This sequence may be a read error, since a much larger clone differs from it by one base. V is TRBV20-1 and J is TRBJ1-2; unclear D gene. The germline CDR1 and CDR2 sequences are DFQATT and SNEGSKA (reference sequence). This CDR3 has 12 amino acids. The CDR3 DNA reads TGCAGTGCTAGAGAAACGATTCAAGGCTCCACCTTC. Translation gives CSARETIQGSTF.

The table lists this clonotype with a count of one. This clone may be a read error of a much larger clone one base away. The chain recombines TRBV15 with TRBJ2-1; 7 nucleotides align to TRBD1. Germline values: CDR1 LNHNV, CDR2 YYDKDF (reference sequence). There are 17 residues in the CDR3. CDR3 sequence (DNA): TGTGCCACCAGCAGAAAACACAGGGGTTCGTGGGCCAATGGGCAGTTCTTC. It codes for CATSRKHRGSWANGQFF.

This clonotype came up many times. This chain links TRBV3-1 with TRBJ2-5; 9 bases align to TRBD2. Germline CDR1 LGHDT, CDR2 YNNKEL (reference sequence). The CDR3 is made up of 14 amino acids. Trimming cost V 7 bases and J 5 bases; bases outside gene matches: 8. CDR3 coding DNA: TGTGCCAGCACCAAGGGACTAGCACATGAGACCCAGTACTTC. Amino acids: CASTKGLAHETQYF.

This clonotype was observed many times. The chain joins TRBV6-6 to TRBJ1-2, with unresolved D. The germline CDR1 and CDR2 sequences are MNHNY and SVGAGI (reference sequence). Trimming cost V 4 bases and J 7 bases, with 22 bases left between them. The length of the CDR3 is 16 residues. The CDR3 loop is CASSSPGVIFFSGYTF. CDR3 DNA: TGTGCCAGCAGTTCCCCGGGCGTAATCTTTTTCAGTGGCTACACCTTC.

The CDR3 reads CASSVGGPSYNEQFF. CDR3 DNA sequence: TGTGCCAGCAGTGTTGGGGGGCCCTCGTACAATGAGCAGTTCTTC. J is TRBJ2-1 and V is TRBV2; D may be TRBD1 or TRBD2 (6 bases each). Deletions cut 4 bases from V and 4 bases from J, with 14 bases between. The CDR3 consists of 15 residues. CDR1 SNHLY and CDR2 FYNNEI come from the germline V gene.

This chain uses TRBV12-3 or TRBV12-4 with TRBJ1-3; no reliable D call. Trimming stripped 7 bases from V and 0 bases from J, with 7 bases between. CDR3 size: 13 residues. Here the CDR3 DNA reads TGTGCCAGCACGACGAACTCTGGAAACACCATATATTTT. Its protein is CASTTNSGNTIYF.

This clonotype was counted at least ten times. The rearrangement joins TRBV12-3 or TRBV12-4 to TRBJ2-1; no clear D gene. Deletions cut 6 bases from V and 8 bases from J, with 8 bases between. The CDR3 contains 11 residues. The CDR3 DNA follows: TGTGCCAGCAGGATAGGTCATGAGCAGTTCTTC. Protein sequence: CASRIGHEQFF.

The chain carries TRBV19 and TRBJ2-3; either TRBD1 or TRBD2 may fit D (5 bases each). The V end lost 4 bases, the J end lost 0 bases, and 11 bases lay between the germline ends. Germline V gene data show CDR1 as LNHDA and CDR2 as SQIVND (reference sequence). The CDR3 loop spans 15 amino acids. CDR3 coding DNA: TGTGCCAGTAGTAGGGTGGGGGTTAGCACAGATACGCAGTATTTT. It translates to CASSRVGVSTDTQYF. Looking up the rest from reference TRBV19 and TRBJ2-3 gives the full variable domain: DGGITQSPKYLFRKEGQNVTLSCEQNLNHDAMYWYRQDPGQGLRLIYYSQIVNDFQKGDIAEGYSVSREKKESFPLTVTSAQKNPTAFYLCASSRVGVSTDTQYFGPGTRLTVL.

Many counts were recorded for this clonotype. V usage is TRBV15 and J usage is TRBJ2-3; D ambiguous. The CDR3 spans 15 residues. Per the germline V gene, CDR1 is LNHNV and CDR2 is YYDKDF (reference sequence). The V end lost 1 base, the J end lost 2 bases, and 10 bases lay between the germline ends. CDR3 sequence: CATSRVGSHTDTQYF. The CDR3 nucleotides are TGTGCCACCAGCAGAGTTGGCAGTCACACAGATACGCAGTATTTT. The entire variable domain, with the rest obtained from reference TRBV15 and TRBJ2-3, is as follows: DAMVIQNPRYQVTQFGKPVTLSCSQTLNHNVMYWYQQKSSQAPKLLFHYYDKDFNNEADTPDNFQSRRPNTSFCFLDIRSPGLGDTAMYLCATSRVGSHTDTQYFGPGTRLTVL.

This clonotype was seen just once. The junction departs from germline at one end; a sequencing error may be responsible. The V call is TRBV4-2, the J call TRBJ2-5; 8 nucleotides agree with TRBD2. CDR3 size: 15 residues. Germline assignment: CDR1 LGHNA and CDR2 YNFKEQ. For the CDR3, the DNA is TGTGCCAGCGGCCAAGAGGCGCGGGAGGCGGGGACCCAGTACTTC. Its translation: CASGQEAREAGTQYF.

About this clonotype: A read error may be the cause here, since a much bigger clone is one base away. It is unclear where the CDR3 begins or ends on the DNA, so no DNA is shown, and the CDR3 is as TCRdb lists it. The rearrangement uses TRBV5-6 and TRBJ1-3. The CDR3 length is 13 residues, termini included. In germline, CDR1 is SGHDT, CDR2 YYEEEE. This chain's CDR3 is CASMFGSGNTVYF.

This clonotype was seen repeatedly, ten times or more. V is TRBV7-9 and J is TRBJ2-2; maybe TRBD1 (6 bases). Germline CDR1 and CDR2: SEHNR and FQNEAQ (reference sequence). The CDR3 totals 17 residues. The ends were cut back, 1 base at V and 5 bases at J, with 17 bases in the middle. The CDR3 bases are TGTGCCAGCAGCTTAGGGACCGCGGCAGGGGCTACCGGGGAGCTGTTTTTT. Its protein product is CASSLGTAAGATGELFF. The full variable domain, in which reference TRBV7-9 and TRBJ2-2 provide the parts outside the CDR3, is DTGVSQNPRHKITKRGQNVTFRCDPISEHNRLYWYRQTLGQGPEFLTYFQNEAQLEKSRLLSDRFSAERPKGSFSTLEIQRTEQGDSAMYLCASSLGTAAGATGELFFGEGSRLTVL.

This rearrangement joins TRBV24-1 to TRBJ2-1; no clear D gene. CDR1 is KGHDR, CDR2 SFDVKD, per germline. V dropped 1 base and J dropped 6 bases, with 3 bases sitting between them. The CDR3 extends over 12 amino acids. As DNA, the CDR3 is TGTGCCACCAGTGATTTCGTCAATGAGCAGTTCTTC. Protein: CATSDFVNEQFF.